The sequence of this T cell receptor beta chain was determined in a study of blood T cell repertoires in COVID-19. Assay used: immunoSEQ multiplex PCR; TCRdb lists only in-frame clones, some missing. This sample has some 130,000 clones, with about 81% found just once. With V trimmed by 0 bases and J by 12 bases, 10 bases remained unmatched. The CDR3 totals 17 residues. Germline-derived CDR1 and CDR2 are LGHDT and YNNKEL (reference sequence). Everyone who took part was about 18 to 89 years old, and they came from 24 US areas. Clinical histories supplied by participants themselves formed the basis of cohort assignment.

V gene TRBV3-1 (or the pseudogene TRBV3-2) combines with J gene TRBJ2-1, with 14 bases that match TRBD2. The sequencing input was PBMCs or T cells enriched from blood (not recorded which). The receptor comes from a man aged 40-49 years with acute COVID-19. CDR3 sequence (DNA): TGTGCCAGCAGCCAAGAGGAGACTAGCGGGAGGGGAGCACGGCAGTTCTTC. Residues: CASSQEETSGRGARQFF.